This entry describes one T cell receptor (beta chain). Regarding time point: patch test 2, 6 weeks after DPC sensitization. As to treatment: therapeutic diphenylcyclopropenone sensitization with weekly scalp DPC. MiXCR was run by TCRdb on the RACE reads, yielding one entry per CDR3 protein. The table includes about 54,000 distinct CDR3 sequences, less than 10% detected once. This sample was taken from a study of human T cells and chemical hapten exposure. The CDR3 length is 15 residues. V was cut by 5 bases and J by 10 bases, with 23 bases left in between. The chain employs TRBV12-3 or TRBV12-4 and TRBJ1-1, with D hard to call. The sample here was whole blood, taken in connection with sensitization to the hapten diphenylcyclopropenone (DPC). This TCR was sampled from a woman aged 50 to 60 with alopecia areata. Some clones in this sample may be carry-over from other donors' samples. The CDR3 DNA is TGTGCCAGCAGTAATCTGGAGGCTGGGTCCTCGGGAGCTTTCTTT. Protein: CASSNLEAGSSGAFF.